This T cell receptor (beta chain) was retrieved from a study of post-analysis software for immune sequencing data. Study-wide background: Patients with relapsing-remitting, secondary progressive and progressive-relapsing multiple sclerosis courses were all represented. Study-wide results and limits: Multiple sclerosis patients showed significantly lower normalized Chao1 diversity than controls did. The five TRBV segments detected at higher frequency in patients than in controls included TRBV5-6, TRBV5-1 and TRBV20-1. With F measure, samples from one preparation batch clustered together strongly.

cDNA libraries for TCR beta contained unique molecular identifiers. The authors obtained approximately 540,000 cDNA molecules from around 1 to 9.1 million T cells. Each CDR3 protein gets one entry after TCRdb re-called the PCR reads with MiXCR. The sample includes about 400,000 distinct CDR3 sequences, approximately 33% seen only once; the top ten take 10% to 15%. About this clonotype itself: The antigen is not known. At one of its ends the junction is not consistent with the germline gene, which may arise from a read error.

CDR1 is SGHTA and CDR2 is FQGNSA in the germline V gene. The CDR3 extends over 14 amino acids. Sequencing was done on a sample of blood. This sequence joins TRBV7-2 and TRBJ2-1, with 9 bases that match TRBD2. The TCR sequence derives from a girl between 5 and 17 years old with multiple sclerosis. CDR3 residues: CASSYSGGANEQVF. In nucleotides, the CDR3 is TGTGCCAGCAGTTATAGCGGGGGTGCGAATGAGCAGGTCTTC.